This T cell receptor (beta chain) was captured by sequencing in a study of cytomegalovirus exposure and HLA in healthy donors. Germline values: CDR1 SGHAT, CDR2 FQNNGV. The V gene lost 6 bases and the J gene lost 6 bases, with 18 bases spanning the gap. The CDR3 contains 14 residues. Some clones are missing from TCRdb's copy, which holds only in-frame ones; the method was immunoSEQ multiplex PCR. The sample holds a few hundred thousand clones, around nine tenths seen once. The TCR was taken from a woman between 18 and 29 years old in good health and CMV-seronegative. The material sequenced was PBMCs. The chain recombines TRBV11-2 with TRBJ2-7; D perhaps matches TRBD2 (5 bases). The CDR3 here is CASRHLALVFEQYF. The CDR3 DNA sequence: TGTGCCAGCAGACACCTAGCCCTAGTCTTCGAGCAGTACTTC.